This record concerns one T cell receptor (beta chain) sequence. Its matching antigen is unknown. This record comes from a study of PD-1 blockade in classical Hodgkin lymphoma. Study-wide findings and caveats: Patients with a complete response exhibited baseline diversity comparable to newly diagnosed patients. It was CD4+ TCR diversity, not CD8+, that rose significantly by C4D1. Possible causes of repertoire differences, disease activity or prior therapy, remain undefined. Individuals initiating nivolumab under 1 year after ASCT were excluded.

The CDR3 contains 13 residues. Trimming cost V 3 bases and J 5 bases, with 10 bases left between them. Germline CDR1 MDHEN, CDR2 SYDVKM. Brentuximab vedotin exposure varied, and every patient relapsed after autologous stem cell transplantation. Assay used: immunoSEQ multiplex PCR; TCRdb lists only in-frame clones, some missing. The sample carries under 45,000 clones, 65% to 80% recorded once. The clonotype was recovered from a human donor with classical Hodgkin lymphoma. The sequencing here drew on peripheral blood mononuclear cells (PBMCs), taken at baseline. This chain joins TRBV28 and TRBJ2-5; D gene ambiguous. The CDR3 DNA follows: TGTGCCAGCAGTTTCCTCTTCAGGGAGACCCAGTACTTC. Translating gives CASSFLFRETQYF.